The T cell receptor (beta chain) described here comes from a study of beta chain features in type 1 diabetes. Reverse transcription of all isolated RNA meant that expressed TCRB transcripts were sequenced. Profiled with immunoSEQ multiplex PCR; TCRdb holds only in-frame clones, not every one. This table has some 500,000 clones, over 9.5% appearing once. There are a few counts of this clone. The CDR3 loop spans 16 amino acids. Germline loops: CDR1 MGHDK, CDR2 SYGVNS. V trimming: 3 bases; J trimming: 1 base; junction bases outside the gene matches: 4. Sequenced material: naive CD4+ T cells from blood. The receptor comes from a woman younger than 35 in good health. The chain combines TRBV25-1 with TRBJ2-1, with 9 nucleotides matching TRBD2. The CDR3 loop reads CASSDRGLASYNEQFF. CDR3 nucleotide sequence: TGTGCCAGCAGTGATCGGGGACTAGCATCCTACAATGAGCAGTTCTTC.